This entry describes one T cell receptor beta chain. Its antigen is not identified. This specimen comes from a study of T cell responses to AZD1222 COVID-19 vaccine. Study-wide results and limits: Regions left unmutated in variants are reportedly the target of nearly half of spike-specific TCRs.

The table came from immunoSEQ multiplex PCR; TCRdb's copy has only in-frame clones and leaves some out. The table shows 66,000 or so clones, with about 90% occurring only once. This CDR3 spans 18 amino acids. The V gene's germline CDR1 is SGHTA and CDR2 FQGNSA. The trim removed 4 bases at V and 4 bases at J, leaving 9 bases unmatched. This chain connects TRBV7-2 to TRBJ2-1; the match to TRBD2 covers 14 bases. The clonotype originates from an adult in good health. The source material was peripheral blood, sampled on day 0 of AZD1222 vaccination. DNA for the CDR3: TGTGCCAGCAGCTCCCCTAGACTAGCGGGGGGGCATTACAATGAGCAGTTCTTC. Encoded protein: CASSSPRLAGGHYNEQFF.